This T cell receptor (beta chain) was recovered during a study of beta chain features in type 1 diabetes. About the research overall: Analysis included around 110,000,000 sorted cells drawn from all samples.

Turning to this clone: Antigen unknown.

Purity above 95% was achieved in all sorted populations. The V and J ends lost 0 bases and 3 bases respectively, with 4 bases between them. The germline V gene encodes CDR1 LGHNA and CDR2 YNFKEQ. The CDR3 totals 13 residues. Study conclusions and caveats: TCRB CDR3s were moderately but significantly shorter in Type 1 diabetes patients in all four CD4+ subsets.

All of the isolated RNA was reverse transcribed, so expressed TCRB transcripts were sequenced. The table came from immunoSEQ multiplex PCR; TCRdb's copy has only in-frame clones and leaves some out. The sample shows some 290,000 clones, less than 30% of them seen only once. The chain joins TRBV4-2 to TRBJ2-3; D uncertain. Source material: naive CD4+ T cells from blood. This TCR derives from a woman in her twenties or thirties with type 1 diabetes. Here the CDR3 reads CASSQDRTDTQYF. DNA for the CDR3: TGTGCCAGCAGCCAAGATCGTACAGATACGCAGTATTTT.